The entry that follows covers one TCR beta chain sequence. Its antigen is unidentified. The sample originates from a study of T-cell memory formation after mild COVID-19. Looking at the study overall: In these data, TCR clusters were largely donor specific. Study-wide results and limits: The SARS-CoV-2 specificity of second-wave clones reaching peak at day 37 remained unverified.

From the 5' RACE reads, TCRdb called clonotypes with MiXCR, one entry per CDR3 protein. The table records some 310,000 distinct CDR3 sequences, under 25% of them present only once. Trimming stripped 2 bases from V and 4 bases from J, with 17 bases between. The germline V gene encodes CDR1 MNHEY and CDR2 SVGEGT. This CDR3 comprises 16 residues. Sequencing was carried out using PBMCs or a T cell subset sorted from them (not recorded which). This receptor was identified in a man aged 18 to 35 who had mild COVID-19 (a few samples of this study predate the infection). Cell type and time point are not known. The chain joins TRBV6-2 or TRBV6-3 to TRBJ1-1; D possibly corresponds to TRBD1 (5 bases). In DNA form, the CDR3 reads TGTGCCAGCAGTTACCGTTTAGCAGGGTATGGCACTGAAGCTTTCTTT. Protein: CASSYRLAGYGTEAFF.